This T cell receptor (beta chain) was sequenced in a study of early T cells in non-severe SARS-CoV-2 infection. Study overall: Bulk RNA from unsorted whole blood was sequenced; chains were unpaired. General study results and limits: Sequences matched to VDJdb favored anti-spike CD8 responses, while private and CD4 specificities were missed.

As part of library construction, unique molecular identifiers were attached to individual cDNA molecules. TCRdb used MiXCR to reprocess the 5' RACE reads, holding one entry per CDR3 protein. The table has approximately 110,000 distinct CDR3 sequences, more than 13% seen once. This CDR3 region has 13 residues. Between the trimmed V and J ends, which lost 5 bases and 8 bases, there was a span of 12 bases. Germline values: CDR1 KGHDR, CDR2 SFDVKD. This clonotype has only a few counts. Its target is not known. The rearrangement uses TRBV24-1 and TRBJ2-1; weak D call: TRBD2 (5 bases). Sequencing was done on a sample of whole blood. The receptor was isolated from an adult who was a healthcare worker with PCR-confirmed SARS-CoV-2 infection or an uninfected control (not recorded which). The CDR3 DNA reads as TGTGCCACCAGTGGGAGGACCGATCATGAGCAGTTCTTC. Residues: CATSGRTDHEQFF.